The clone carrying this T cell receptor (beta chain) was detected once. What it binds is unknown. Sequenced with the Oncomine TCR Beta short-read assay was DNA taken from cultured CD4+ T cells. TCRdb redid the calling of the PCR reads with MiXCR, one entry per CDR3 protein. The sample shows around 21,000 distinct CDR3 sequences, around three fifths of them seen only once. The data stem from a study of vaccination and CD4 T cells after COVID-19. On the study more broadly: A positive SARS-CoV-2 nasal swab PCR result was recorded for each convalescent patient; about 9 were mild and one severe. A vaccine, either BNT162b2 or mRNA-1273, was given to participants in two doses. Researchers treated cells with overlapping spike peptides taken from SARS-CoV-2, HCoV-NL63, HCoV-OC43 and HCoV-229E. For control cultures, the treatment was a CEFX pool, an HIV-1 Nef pool, or no peptide.

Indicated treatment: approximately nine-day PBMC culture with coronavirus spike peptide pools or control peptides (ViraFEST assay). The germline V and J ends were trimmed by 6 bases and 7 bases, with 9 bases remaining between them. The CDR3 is 10 residues long. Germline V gene data show CDR1 as DFQATT and CDR2 as SNEGSKA (reference sequence). The sequencing sample was made of CD4+ T cells from blood, cultured in vitro. The TCR was taken from a human donor who had recovered from COVID-19. V and J are TRBV20-1 and TRBJ1-2, with D hard to call. The CDR3 region is CSATPGGYTF. The CDR3 region has the DNA TGCAGTGCGACCCCTGGTGGCTACACCTTC.